This T cell receptor beta chain emerged from a study of Graves' ophthalmopathy and Graves' hyperthyroidism. Beta-chain TCR CDR3 regions were amplified from RNA transcripts. Amplification began with first-round RT-PCR using HTBI primers, then second-round multiplex PCR was performed. Via MiXCR, TCRdb re-called the multiplex PCR reads, giving one row per CDR3 protein. This sample yields approximately 330,000 distinct CDR3 sequences, of which 15% to 20% are seen a single time; 10% to 15% belongs to the top ten. Active ophthalmopathy (CAS at least 3, NOSPECS at least 4), lasting under 3 months. J was trimmed by 3 bases and V by 6 bases; bases with no gene match: 9. The CDR3 consists of 15 residues. Germline CDR1 and CDR2: MNHNS and SASEGT.

Sequenced: peripheral blood. The sequence came from an adult man with Graves' ophthalmopathy. The rearrangement joins TRBV6-1 to TRBJ1-2; 8 bases fit TRBD1. The CDR3 nucleotides are TGTGCCAGCAGGGGTTCGCGGGGACAGGACTATGGCTACACCTTC. It codes for CASRGSRGQDYGYTF.